The T cell receptor (beta chain) under discussion was sequenced for a study of blood T cell repertoires in COVID-19. As for the study in general: Whether acute or convalescent, the COVID-19 samples came from the United States, Italy and Spain. T cells, B-cell-depleted T cells, or PBMCs provided the cDNA or gDNA that served as material.

Per the original methods: Reference gene primer amplification yielded estimated nucleated cell counts. Method: immunoSEQ multiplex PCR; TCRdb's copy keeps in-frame clones and lacks some. V and J calls and clone size are as listed in that table; D and trimming were resolved from the DNA. The profile shows tens of thousands of clones, 83% of them singletons. Sequences were obtained from peripheral blood. The source of this sequence is a human donor in a cohort sampled during active COVID-19.

DNA for the CDR3: TGTGCCAGCAGCCCCAGGGATAAGGGGCCTGGCTACACCTTC. Protein product: CASSPRDKGPGYTF. V is TRBV21-1 and J is TRBJ1-2; the DNA was not used to check the table's D call, TRBD1. TRBV21-1 is assigned pseudogene status. This CDR3 comprises 14 residues.